One and the same sample provided the 28 T cell receptor beta chains below, sequenced in a study of T cells in Graves' hyperthyroidism and ophthalmopathy. TCR beta CDR3 sequences were amplified from RNA transcripts. HTBI primers were employed in a first-round RT-PCR of the TCR CDR3. TCRdb recomputed calls from the multiplex PCR reads with MiXCR, one row per CDR3 protein. The repertoire has 300,000 to 400,000 distinct CDR3 sequences, roughly 21% of them found once; the top ten carry 50%. The sequenced sample was blood. These TCRs come from a woman aged 45-65 years with Graves' hyperthyroidism.

This clonotype showed up just a few times. The chain uses TRBV12-3 or TRBV12-4 and TRBJ2-5; the match to TRBD2 covers 8 bases. Unmatched junction bases numbered 6, after V lost 4 bases and J lost 2 bases. The CDR3 sequence is 15 residues long. CDR3 sequence: CASSWVSGEQETQYF. The DNA of the CDR3 is TGTGCCAGCAGTTGGGTTAGCGGGGAACAAGAGACCCAGTACTTC.

This clonotype was picked up many times. The J gene is TRBJ2-7, the V gene TRBV15; 10 bases are a match to TRBD2. Germline V gene data show CDR1 as LNHNV and CDR2 as YYDKDF (reference sequence). The CDR3 covers 16 residues. J was trimmed by 0 bases and V by 0 bases; bases with no gene match: 2. Written as DNA, the CDR3 is TGTGCCACCAGCAGAGAGCTAGCGGGGGCCTCCTACGAGCAGTACTTC. It yields the protein CATSRELAGASYEQYF.

The chain is built from TRBV6-2 or TRBV6-3 and TRBJ2-1; 12 bases match TRBD2. V lost 0 bases and J lost 6; bases outside the gene matches: 9. The CDR3 extends over 18 amino acids. The germline V gene has CDR1 MNHEY and CDR2 SVGEGT. DNA for the CDR3: TGTGCCAGCAGTTACTCGATTCTAGCGGGGGGGCCGGGCAATGAGCAGTTCTTC. This codes for CASSYSILAGGPGNEQFF.

In its sample, this clonotype was seen many times. The chain is built from TRBV12-3 or TRBV12-4 and TRBJ1-5, with D uncertain. Trimming took off 0 bases at V and 1 base at J, with 13 bases between the two ends. This CDR3 has 17 residues. The CDR3 protein is CASSLATSFPSNQPQHF. In DNA, the CDR3 is TGTGCCAGCAGTTTAGCGACTTCTTTCCCAAGCAATCAGCCCCAGCATTTT.

This clonotype was seen repeatedly, ten times or more. The genes are TRBV27 and TRBJ2-3; a weak D match, TRBD2 (5 bases). CDR1 is MNHEY, CDR2 SMNVEV, per germline (reference sequence). The ends were cut back, 6 bases at V and 11 bases at J, with 18 bases in the middle. The CDR3 spans 13 residues. This CDR3 is CASSLNGRGMQYF. CDR3 bases: TGTGCCAGCAGCCTAAACGGACGGGGTATGCAGTATTTT.

This clonotype was observed many times. The J gene is TRBJ2-1, the V gene TRBV11-2, with 10 bases aligning to TRBD2. The CDR3 loop spans 17 amino acids. V was pared by 3 bases and J by 2 bases, with 7 bases of the junction left unmatched. Per the germline V gene, CDR1 is SGHAT and CDR2 is FQNNGV. The chain's CDR3 is CASSLEVAGGPYNEQFF. CDR3 in DNA: TGTGCCAGCAGCTTGGAGGTAGCGGGAGGTCCCTACAATGAGCAGTTCTTC.

This clonotype was seen many times. This rearrangement joins TRBV6-1 to TRBJ1-2; D is undetermined. This CDR3 is 12 amino acids long. The ends were cut back, 6 bases at V and 7 bases at J, with 12 bases in the middle. Germline V lookup: CDR1 MNHNS, CDR2 SASEGT. The CDR3, as DNA: TGTGCCAGCAGCTTGGAAGCGGGTGGCTACACCTTC. Protein product: CASSLEAGGYTF.

This clonotype showed up just a few times. The chain is built from TRBV6-1 and TRBJ2-5; TRBD1 matches at 8 bases. V lost 6 bases to trimming and J lost 0 bases; unmatched junction nucleotides: 12. Germline CDR1 reads MNHNS; CDR2 reads SASEGT. The length of the CDR3 is 17 residues. In DNA form, the CDR3 reads TGTGCCAGCAGACTAATCGGGACAGGCTCGTACCAAGAGACCCAGTACTTC. Protein sequence: CASRLIGTGSYQETQYF.

Many counts were recorded for this clonotype. V is TRBV7-9 and J is TRBJ1-1; no firm D call. The CDR3 sequence is 13 residues long. Trimming cost V 7 bases and J 0 bases, with 9 bases left between them. CDR1 and CDR2 from the germline V gene are SEHNR and FQNEAQ (reference sequence). CDR3: CASKTEMNTEAFF. In DNA form, the CDR3 reads TGTGCCAGCAAAACGGAGATGAACACTGAAGCTTTCTTT.

Ten or more counts support this clonotype. This rearrangement joins TRBV7-9 to TRBJ2-7; D may be TRBD2 (5 bases). Germline V gene data show CDR1 as SEHNR and CDR2 as FQNEAQ (reference sequence). V dropped 2 bases and J dropped 1 base, with 12 bases sitting between them. CDR3 length equals 15 residues. The CDR3 spells CASSLLTGSSYEQYF. The CDR3 coding sequence is TGTGCCAGCAGCTTACTGACGGGAAGTTCCTACGAGCAGTACTTC.

The table lists this clonotype with many counts. This rearrangement joins TRBV5-1 to TRBJ1-1; possible D gene TRBD1, 5 bases. There are 16 residues in the CDR3. The germline V gene has CDR1 SGHRS and CDR2 YFSETQ. Trimming took off 3 bases at V and 0 bases at J, with 15 bases between the two ends. CDR3 loop: CASSSQTALMNTEAFF. The DNA for the CDR3 is TGCGCCAGCAGCTCTCAGACAGCCTTGATGAACACTGAAGCTTTCTTT.

The genes are TRBV10-2 and TRBJ2-1; weak D call: TRBD1 (6 bases). Looked up from germline, CDR1 is WSHSY and CDR2 is SAAADI. This CDR3 has 12 amino acids. Deletions cut 6 bases from V and 13 bases from J, with 16 bases between. The CDR3 sequence is CASRKYQGFQFF. In DNA, the CDR3 is TGCGCCAGCAGAAAATATCAGGGGTTTCAGTTCTTC.

This clonotype was recorded at least ten times. The chain combines TRBV20-1 with TRBJ1-5; D gene unclear. The CDR3 covers 12 residues. The V and J ends lost 6 bases and 2 bases respectively, with 8 bases between them. Germline loops: CDR1 DFQATT, CDR2 SNEGSKA (reference sequence). CDR3 nucleotides: TGCAGTGCCGGGGATCGCAATCAGCCCCAGCATTTT. Translated, it gives CSAGDRNQPQHF.

The sample holds many counts of this clonotype. The chain recombines TRBV20-1 with TRBJ1-6, with D possibly matching TRBD1 (6 bases). CDR1 and CDR2 (germline): DFQATT, SNEGSKA (reference sequence). V was trimmed by 0 bases and J by 10 bases, leaving 13 bases between them. CDR3 length: 14 amino acids. The CDR3 DNA reads TGCAGTGCTAGAGATAACAGGGAAAGCTCACCCCTCCACTTT. This gives the protein CSARDNRESSPLHF.

This clonotype has just a few counts. V usage is TRBV6-2 or TRBV6-3 and J usage is TRBJ2-1; D ambiguous. Germline V gene sequence: CDR1 MNHEY, CDR2 SVGEGT. V shed 6 bases and J shed 7 bases, with 10 bases lying between them. This CDR3 has 12 residues. The CDR3 here is CASSHTQNEQFF. The CDR3 bases are TGTGCCAGCAGCCATACACAGAATGAGCAGTTCTTC.

The chain couples TRBV6-2 or TRBV6-3 to TRBJ2-1; 7 bases align to TRBD1. Germline assignment: CDR1 MNHEY and CDR2 SVGEGT. The CDR3 has 14 residues. J was trimmed by 5 bases and V by 6 bases; bases with no gene match: 7. The CDR3 bases are TGTGCCAGCAGGGACAGGACCCTCCACAATGAGCAGTTCTTC. This translates into CASRDRTLHNEQFF.

This clonotype occurred a few times. The chain is built from TRBV2 and TRBJ2-7, with a possible D match to TRBD2 (5 bases). The CDR3 is made up of 14 amino acids. CDR1 and CDR2 from the germline V gene are SNHLY and FYNNEI. V gave up 6 bases and J gave up 3 bases, with 15 bases separating them. CDR3 region: CASSRTGGGYEQYF. The CDR3, as DNA: TGTGCCAGCAGCCGGACGGGTGGAGGCTACGAGCAGTACTTC. Based on the CDR3 plus reference TRBV2 and TRBJ2-7, the full variable domain is EPEVTQTPSHQVTQMGQEVILRCVPISNHLYFYWYRQILGQKVEFLVSFYNNEISEKSEIFDDQFSVERPDGSNFTLKIRSTKLEDSAMYFCASSRTGGGYEQYFGPGTRLTVT.

This clonotype occurred a few times. A junction end diverges from the germline sequence, so it may reflect a read error. The chain links TRBV7-7 to TRBJ2-2; D gene uncertain. The CDR3 is 15 amino acids. Per the germline V gene, CDR1 is SSHAT and CDR2 is FNYEAQ (reference sequence). In DNA form, the CDR3 reads TGTGCTAGCACCTTAGAAACCGCGAACACCGGGGAGCTGTTTTTT. Translation: CASTLETANTGELFF.

In this sample, this clonotype turned up many times. The rearrangement uses TRBV5-8 and TRBJ2-5; 8 bases match TRBD2. The germline V gene has CDR1 SGHTS and CDR2 YDEGEE. With 4 bases clipped from V and 5 bases from J, the junction kept 13 bases outside the gene matches. The CDR3 length is 16 residues. The CDR3 loop is CASSTTSGVRVETQYF. The CDR3 bases are TGTGCCAGCAGCACTACTAGCGGTGTAAGGGTGGAGACCCAGTACTTC. Complete variable domain (other parts from reference TRBV5-8 and TRBJ2-5): EAGVTQSPTHLIKTRGQQATLRCSPISGHTSVYWYQQALGLGLQFLLWYDEGEERNRGNFPPRFSGRQFPNYSSELNVNALELEDSALYLCASSTTSGVRVETQYFGPGTRLLVL.

The chain has TRBV7-9 and TRBJ2-3, with 8 bases fitting TRBD1. Germline V gene lookup returns CDR1 SEHNR and CDR2 FQNEAQ (reference sequence). The ends lost 5 bases at V and 1 base at J; junction bases unmatched: 5. This CDR3 comprises 15 residues. The CDR3 region is CASSPQGAGTDTQYF. In nucleotides, the CDR3 is TGTGCCAGCAGCCCCCAGGGGGCAGGCACAGATACGCAGTATTTT.

This clonotype appeared many times. The genes are TRBV4-1 and TRBJ1-2; the D is unclear. V gave up 4 bases and J gave up 3 bases, with 9 bases separating them. The CDR3 spans 13 residues. Germline V gene data show CDR1 as MGHRA and CDR2 as YSYEKL. The CDR3 DNA sequence: TGCGCCAGCAGCCGAGGGTCTTACTATGGCTACACCTTC. Translated, it gives CASSRGSYYGYTF.

There are many counts of this clonotype. This chain links TRBV12-3 or TRBV12-4 with TRBJ2-7; 8 nucleotides agree with TRBD2. This CDR3 comprises 14 residues. The V gene end was trimmed by 3 bases and the J gene end by 5 bases; junction bases not matched to a gene: 6. CDR3 DNA sequence: TGTGCCAGCAGTTTCGGGGGGGGGTTCGACGAGCAGTACTTC. This codes for CASSFGGGFDEQYF.

The CDR3 sequence is CAITPAGDNYGYTF. CDR3 sequence (DNA): TGTGCCATCACCCCGGCAGGCGACAACTATGGCTACACCTTC. The gene calls are TRBV10-3 and TRBJ1-2, with no clear D. The V and J ends lost 7 bases and 2 bases respectively, with 14 bases between them. The CDR3 totals 14 residues. The germline CDR1 and CDR2 sequences are ENHRY and SYGVKD.

This clonotype was recorded many times. The CDR3 DNA is TGCGCCAGCAGCCAAGATTCCGGGGCCGAGGATACGCAGTATTTT. This translates into CASSQDSGAEDTQYF. The chain employs TRBV4-1 and TRBJ2-3; D is perhaps TRBD1 or TRBD2 (5 bases each). V shed 0 bases and J shed 6 bases, with 13 bases lying between them. The CDR3 is 15 residues long. CDR1 is MGHRA and CDR2 is YSYEKL in the germline V gene.

This chain connects TRBV2 to TRBJ2-4; D unclear. This CDR3 spans 15 amino acids. Trimming took off 5 bases at V and 0 bases at J, with 11 bases between the two ends. Germline V gene sequence: CDR1 SNHLY, CDR2 FYNNEI. The CDR3 DNA is TGTGCCAGCAGTCACCCTTACGAAGCCAAAAACATTCAGTACTTC. This encodes CASSHPYEAKNIQYF.

The rearrangement links TRBV3-1 to TRBJ1-6; tentative D call: TRBD1 (6 bases). The germline V gene encodes CDR1 LGHDT and CDR2 YNNKEL (reference sequence). V gave up 2 bases and J gave up 8 bases, with 13 bases separating them. CDR3 length: 15 amino acids. The CDR3 is CASSQSTGTHSPLHF. The CDR3 DNA follows: TGTGCCAGCAGCCAATCGACAGGAACCCATTCACCCCTCCACTTT.

The table lists this clonotype with many counts. The chain has TRBV28 and TRBJ2-7, with D possibly matching TRBD1 (6 bases). The CDR3 totals 16 residues. Trimming stripped 6 bases from V and 6 bases from J, with 24 bases between. Germline lookup yields CDR1 MDHEN and CDR2 SYDVKM. This CDR3 is CASSRGGFPGEAEQYF. In nucleotides, the CDR3 is TGTGCCAGCAGCCGAGGGGGTTTTCCCGGAGAGGCCGAGCAGTACTTC.

The chain joins TRBV10-2 to TRBJ2-5, with 16 bases identical to TRBD2. This CDR3 has 16 residues. The ends lost 7 bases at V and 2 bases at J; junction bases unmatched: 4. Germline V CDR1 and CDR2: WSHSY, SAAADI. The CDR3 DNA reads as TGCGCCAGCAAGGGACTAGCGGGGGGGCGGCAAGAGACCCAGTACTTC. This encodes CASKGLAGGRQETQYF.